A single T cell receptor beta chain is shown here with its context. Time point noted: late/post reinfection, 12 to 24 weeks after detection. Sorted cells were sequenced directly ex vivo without any in vitro expansion. Sequenced by immunoSEQ multiplex PCR; TCRdb stores in-frame clones only, minus some. The sample includes some 46,000 clones, 80% to 90% of them seen just once. These data belong to a study of memory CD8 T cells in hepatitis C reinfection. The sequenced material came from naive CD8+ T cells sorted from blood. This receptor was taken from a man aged 18 to 35 with hepatitis C virus infection.

The CDR3 region has the DNA TGTGCCAGTAGTATTGTCCTAGCGGGAGGGAACGAGCAGTACTTC. Residues: CASSIVLAGGNEQYF. The rearrangement links TRBV19 to TRBJ2-7; 12 bases line up with TRBD2. This CDR3 contains 15 residues. V dropped 3 bases and J dropped 5; count of bases not matched to a gene: 5. Germline lookup yields CDR1 LNHDA and CDR2 SQIVND (reference sequence). The full variable domain, its missing parts supplied by reference TRBV19 and TRBJ2-7, is DGGITQSPKYLFRKEGQNVTLSCEQNLNHDAMYWYRQDPGQGLRLIYYSQIVNDFQKGDIAEGYSVSREKKESFPLTVTSAQKNPTAFYLCASSIVLAGGNEQYFGPGTRLTVT.